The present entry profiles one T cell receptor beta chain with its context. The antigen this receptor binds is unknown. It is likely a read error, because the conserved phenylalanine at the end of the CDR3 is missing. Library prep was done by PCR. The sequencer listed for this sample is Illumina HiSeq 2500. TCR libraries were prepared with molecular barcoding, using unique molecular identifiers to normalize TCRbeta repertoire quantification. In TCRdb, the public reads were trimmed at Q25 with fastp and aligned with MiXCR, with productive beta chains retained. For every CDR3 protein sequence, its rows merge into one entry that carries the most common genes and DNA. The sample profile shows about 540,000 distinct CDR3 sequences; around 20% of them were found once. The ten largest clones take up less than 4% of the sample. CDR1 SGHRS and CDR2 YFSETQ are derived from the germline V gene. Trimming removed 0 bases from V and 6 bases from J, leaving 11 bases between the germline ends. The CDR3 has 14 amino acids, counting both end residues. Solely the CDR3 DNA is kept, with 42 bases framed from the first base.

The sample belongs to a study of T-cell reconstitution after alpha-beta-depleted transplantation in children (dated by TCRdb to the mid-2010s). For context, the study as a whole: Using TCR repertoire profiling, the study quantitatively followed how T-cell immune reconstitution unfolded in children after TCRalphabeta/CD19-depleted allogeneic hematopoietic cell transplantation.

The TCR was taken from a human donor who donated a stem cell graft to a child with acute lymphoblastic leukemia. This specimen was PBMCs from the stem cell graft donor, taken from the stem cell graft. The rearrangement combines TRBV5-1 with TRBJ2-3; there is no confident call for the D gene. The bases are TGCGCCAGCAGCTTGGGGACCACCCCCGATACGCAGTATTCT. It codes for CASSLGTTPDTQYS.